This T cell receptor (beta chain) derives from a study of blood T cell repertoires in COVID-19. Across the whole study: From the United States, Italy and Spain came samples of acute and convalescent COVID-19. Nucleic acid was either cDNA or gDNA, and it came from T cells, B-cell-depleted T cells, or PBMCs.

Authors' methods: Scientists estimated how many nucleated cells there were by amplifying reference gene primers. Produced via immunoSEQ multiplex PCR; TCRdb's table is partial and in-frame only. Clone size and V and J calls were adopted from that table, with D and trimming inferred from the DNA. The sample yields over 150,000 clones, more than 80% seen once. The V and J ends lost 8 bases and 7 bases respectively, with 8 bases between them. The germline V gene encodes CDR1 LNHDA and CDR2 SQIVND (reference sequence). The CDR3 spans 11 residues. This chain uses TRBV19 with TRBJ2-2; unclear D gene. Sequences were obtained from peripheral blood. This TCR was recovered from a man aged 50-60 years with acute or convalescent COVID-19. CDR3 sequence (DNA): TGTGCCAGTGAGCTCGGCGGGGAGCTGTTTTTT. It specifies CASELGGELFF.